This is a list of T cell receptor beta chains from one sample in a study of read filtering for tumor transcriptome and immune sequencing. Each CDR3 protein gets one entry after TCRdb re-called the reads with MiXCR. In the table there are about 63,000 distinct CDR3 sequences, 11% to 15% of which are singletons. Source material: a population of CD138-negative cells sorted from bone marrow. These receptors all come from a donor at least 40 years old with multiple myeloma. CDR3s include the opening cysteine and the closing phenylalanine or tryptophan.

v_call cdr3_length cdr3_aa
TRBV7-2 15 CASSSGLGSYNEQFF
TRBV6-1 15 CASSEWTGENNEQFF
TRBV12-3/TRBV12-4 14 CASSLKRAHSEQFF
TRBV29-1 13 CSGDRGLGNEQFF
TRBV20-1 14 CSAPIDWPNYGYTF
TRBV20-1 15 CSARVRGREYQPQHF
TRBV6-5 18 CASSNGLAGARSYNEQFF
TRBV24-1 12 CATSQGFQPQHF
TRBV28 14 CASSGQAGNQPQHF
TRBV30 13 CARGGGRPYEQYF
TRBV12-5 14 CASADRPNTGELFF
TRBV9 13 CASSVVPQETQYF
TRBV27 12 CASGQSNSPLHF
TRBV28 17 CASSTPGLAEDTDTQYF
TRBV6-1 14 CASSEDGRNTEAFF
TRBV12-3/TRBV12-4 11 CASSETVELFF
TRBV6-2/TRBV6-3 18 CASCLLLAQEKNTDTQYF
TRBV28 13 CASSFKGLYGCTF
TRBV25-1 16 CASSMTSGRARETQYF
TRBV7-9 15 CASGPGTGGTDTQYF
TRBV10-3 14 CAISPTGRGTEAFF
TRBV29-1 13 CSVESQTNTEAFF
TRBV19 14 CASSMRAGNTEAFF
TRBV20-1 14 CSAMPRVSEETQYF
TRBV20-1 15 CSARDLRTSGYEQYF
TRBV5-1 14 CASGINPRGNEQFF
TRBV20-1 16 CSASVPLETGIGEQFF
TRBV4-3 15 CASSQDRPTSYEQYF
TRBV3-1 14 CASSQATATTEAFF
TRBV29-1 13 CSAERGSGYEQYF